A selection of T cell receptor beta chains follows, all from one sample in a study of early T cells in non-severe SARS-CoV-2 infection. TCRdb fed the 5' RACE reads into MiXCR, producing one record per CDR3 protein. The sample lists just under 60,000 distinct CDR3 sequences, approximately 8% occurring once. The sample comprised whole blood. The receptor source for this set is an adult who was a healthcare worker with PCR-confirmed SARS-CoV-2 infection or an uninfected control (not recorded which). Each CDR3 is given with its conserved first and last residue. The D gene is left open where the match is weak. Not every row has a clone size; where given, it reads once, few, many or a size class.

V,D,size,J,DNA,CDR3
TRBV9,TRBD1,few,TRBJ2-5,TGTGCCAGCAGCGAGGACAGGGGAGGCGAGACCCAGTACTTC,CASSEDRGGETQYF
TRBV27,.,many,TRBJ2-7,TGTGCCAGCAGCCGATGGGGGGACAGAACCTACGAGCAGTACTTC,CASSRWGDRTYEQYF
TRBV20-1,TRBD1,few,TRBJ2-7,TGCAGACCTTCGGGACAGGGCTCCTACGAGCAGTACTTC,CRPSGQGSYEQYF
TRBV7-3,.,.,TRBJ2-3,TGTGCCAGCAGCTTAGGCGGGATCCCCACAGATACGCAGTATTTT,CASSLGGIPTDTQYF
TRBV7-8,TRBD1,.,TRBJ2-5,TGTGCCAGCAGCTACGGGACAGGGGGCGAGCAGACCCAGTACTTC,CASSYGTGGEQTQYF
TRBV2,.,.,TRBJ2-2,TGTGCCAGCATTAGAACGGCGAACACCGGGGAGCTGTTTTTT,CASIRTANTGELFF
TRBV29-1,TRBD1,few,TRBJ2-1,TGCAGCGGGGACGGGACAGGCGATGAGCAGTTCTTC,CSGDGTGDEQFF
TRBV28,TRBD1,many,TRBJ1-4,TGTGCCAGCAGCGGGGGGACAGTTGAAAAACTGTTTTTT,CASSGGTVEKLFF
TRBV2,.,many,TRBJ1-3,TGTGCCAGCAGTGGGATCAGAGTCTCTGGAAACACCATATATTTT,CASSGIRVSGNTIYF
TRBV5-1,TRBD1,few,TRBJ2-3,TGCGCCAGCGCCGGACAGGGAGACACAGATACGCAGTATTTT,CASAGQGDTDTQYF
TRBV18,.,many,TRBJ2-7,TGTGCCAGCTCACCTGACCTCTACGAGCAGTACTTC,CASSPDLYEQYF
TRBV7-6,.,few,TRBJ2-7,TGTGCCAGCAGCAAGAGGAAATCCTACGAGCAGTACTTC,CASSKRKSYEQYF
TRBV20-1,.,few,TRBJ2-1,TGCAGTGCCCAAAAACCGGGACCCTACAATGAGCAGTTCTTC,CSAQKPGPYNEQFF
TRBV11-2,.,.,TRBJ2-3,TGTGCCAGCAGCACCGGACTCACAGATACGCAGTATTTT,CASSTGLTDTQYF